This T cell receptor beta chain was identified in a study of type 1 regulatory T cells. Overall study context: This in vitro CD4 product, T-allo10, is enriched for Tr1 cells and alloantigen-specific.

TCRdb processed the reads anew with MiXCR; each CDR3 protein has one entry. In the table there are approximately 45,000 distinct CDR3 sequences, less than 15% of which are singletons. This clonotype was recorded many times. What it binds is not known. The germline gives CDR1 SGHRS, CDR2 YFSETQ. The CDR3 has 15 amino acids. V gave up 0 bases and J gave up 0 bases, with 10 bases separating them. Study-level results: Compared with non-type 1 regulatory T cells, type 1 regulatory T cells showed a more restricted TCR repertoire.

What was sequenced was cultured non-Tr1 T cells, either the whole culture or a sorted T cell fraction (not recorded which). This chain joins TRBV5-1 and TRBJ2-7; D unclear. This TCR derives from a human donor in good health. The CDR3 nucleotides are TGCGCCAGCAGCTTGGGGCAGGTCAGCTCCTACGAGCAGTACTTC. This codes for CASSLGQVSSYEQYF.